This TCR beta chain came from a study of graft-versus-host responses after intestinal transplantation. Across the study: Among the recipients, all got anti-thymocyte globulin induction and then tacrolimus and steroids for around 3 years. Study-wide results and limits: There were GvH clones found in recipient marrow, and some of them appeared first in ileum or blood. The presence of high graft-versus-host to host-versus-graft clonal ratios in allografts characterized patients with graft-donor T cell macrochimerism.

Remarks on this clone: Its cognate antigen is unknown.

V trimming: 3 bases; J trimming: 2 bases; junction bases outside the gene matches: 5. The CDR3 runs to 15 residues. From germline, CDR1 is MGHDK and CDR2 SYGVNS. The method was immunoSEQ multiplex PCR; TCRdb's version includes in-frame clones alone and lacks a portion of them. The sample gives roughly 90,000 clones, approximately 90% of which show up once; roughly 6% is in the top ten. The genes are TRBV25-1 and TRBJ2-7; 9 bases agree with TRBD1. The source material was unstimulated CD8+ T cells sorted from spleen or lymph node cells, sampled before intestinal transplant. The receptor's source is a human donor who received an intestinal transplant. CDR3 loop: CASSEPGQGTYEQYF. The CDR3 region has the DNA TGTGCCAGCAGTGAGCCGGGACAGGGTACCTACGAGCAGTACTTC.